This T cell receptor beta chain was obtained from a study of CD8 T cells in ankylosing spondylitis. General study points: Significant enrichment of disease-linked clones was reportedly seen in matched ankylosing spondylitis synovial fluid. In ankylosing spondylitis blood, a motif of eight highly homologous TCR beta variants appeared characteristic. Reports of some motif variants in reactive arthritis synovial fluid and blood predate this one.

The CDR3 contains 17 residues when both ends are counted. CDR1 and CDR2 from the germline V gene are WSHSY and SAAADI. About this clonotype itself: Its antigen is unidentified. The limits of the CDR3 on the DNA are not certain, so only TCRdb's listed CDR3 is given.

TCR beta libraries were made by quantitative 5'-RACE with molecular barcodes. TCRdb independently ran MiXCR on the 5' RACE reads; one entry per CDR3 protein. The table has fewer than 200,000 distinct CDR3 sequences, 18% seen once. The specimen sequenced was blood, either unsorted or a sorted T cell fraction (not recorded which). This receptor was obtained from a male donor under 30 with ankylosing spondylitis or in good health (not recorded which). The V call is TRBV10-2, the J call TRBJ2-7; the D call TRBD2 from the table was never checked on the DNA. The CDR3 sequence: CASSSSPLAAGRYEQYV.